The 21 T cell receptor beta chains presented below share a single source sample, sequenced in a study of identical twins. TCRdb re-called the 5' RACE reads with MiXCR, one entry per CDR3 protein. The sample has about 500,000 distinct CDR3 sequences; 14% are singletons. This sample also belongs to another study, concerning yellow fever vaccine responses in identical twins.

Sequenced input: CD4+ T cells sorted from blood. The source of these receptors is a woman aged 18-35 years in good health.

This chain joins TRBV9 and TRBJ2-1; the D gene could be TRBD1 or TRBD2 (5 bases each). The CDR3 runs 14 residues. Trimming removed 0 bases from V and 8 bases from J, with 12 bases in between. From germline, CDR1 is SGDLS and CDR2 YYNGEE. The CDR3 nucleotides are TGTGCCAGCAGCGTAGGGGACCCCTTGGATGAGCAGTTCTTC. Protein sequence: CASSVGDPLDEQFF.

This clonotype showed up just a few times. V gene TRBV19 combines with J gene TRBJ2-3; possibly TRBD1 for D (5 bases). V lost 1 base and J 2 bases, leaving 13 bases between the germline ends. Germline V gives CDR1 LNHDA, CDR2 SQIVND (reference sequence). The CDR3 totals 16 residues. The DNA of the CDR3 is TGTGCCAGTAGTATAGGGGGCCGGCGGATCACAGATACGCAGTATTTT. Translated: CASSIGGRRITDTQYF.

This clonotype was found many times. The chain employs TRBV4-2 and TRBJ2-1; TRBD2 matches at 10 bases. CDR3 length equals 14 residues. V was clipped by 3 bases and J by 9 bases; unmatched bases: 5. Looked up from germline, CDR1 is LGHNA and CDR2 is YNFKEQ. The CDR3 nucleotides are TGTGCCAGCAGCCATGGCGGGACTAGCGCTGAGCAGTTCTTC. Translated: CASSHGGTSAEQFF.

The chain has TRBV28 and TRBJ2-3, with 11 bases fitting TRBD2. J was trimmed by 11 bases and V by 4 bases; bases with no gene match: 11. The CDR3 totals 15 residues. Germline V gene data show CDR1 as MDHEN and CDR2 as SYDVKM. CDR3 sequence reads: CASSSPGLAVPGQYF. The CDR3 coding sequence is TGTGCCAGCAGTTCGCCGGGACTAGCGGTCCCTGGGCAGTATTTT.

The CDR3 here is CASSQGRLGYEQFF. The CDR3 bases are TGCGCCAGCAGCCAGGGTAGGTTGGGGTACGAGCAGTTCTTC. The rearrangement joins TRBV4-1 to TRBJ2-1, with unresolved D. V dropped 3 bases and J dropped 10 bases, with 16 bases sitting between them. The CDR3 spans 14 residues. Germline V gene lookup returns CDR1 MGHRA and CDR2 YSYEKL.

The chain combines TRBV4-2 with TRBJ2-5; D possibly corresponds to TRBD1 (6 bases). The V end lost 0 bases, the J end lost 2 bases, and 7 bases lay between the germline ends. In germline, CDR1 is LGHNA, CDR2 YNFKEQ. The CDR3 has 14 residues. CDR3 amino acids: CASSQDGTQETQYF. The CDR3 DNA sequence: TGTGCCAGCAGCCAAGATGGGACACAAGAGACCCAGTACTTC.

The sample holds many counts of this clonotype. The DNA of the CDR3 is TGTGCCTCAAGTCCAGAGGGTCGAACAGATACGCAGTATTTT. Translated, it gives CASSPEGRTDTQYF. This chain uses TRBV5-5 with TRBJ2-3; D perhaps matches TRBD2 (5 bases). This CDR3 has 14 residues. V lost 10 bases, J lost 3 bases, and 18 bases lay in between. Germline V gene lookup returns CDR1 SGHKS and CDR2 YYEKEE (reference sequence).

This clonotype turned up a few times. In nucleotides, the CDR3 is TGTGCCAGCAGCTCTTTCCGTCCCATGAATCAGCCCCAGCATTTT. Translation: CASSSFRPMNQPQHF. The J gene is TRBJ1-5, the V gene TRBV5-6; no clear D gene. The CDR3 covers 15 residues. The V gene lost 3 bases and the J gene lost 4 bases, with 14 bases spanning the gap. Germline V gene lookup returns CDR1 SGHDT and CDR2 YYEEEE. The whole variable domain, remainder taken from reference TRBV5-6 and TRBJ1-5, is DAGVTQSPTHLIKTRGQQVTLRCSPKSGHDTVSWYQQALGQGPQFIFQYYEEEERQRGNFPDRFSGHQFPNYSSELNVNALLLGDSALYLCASSSFRPMNQPQHFGDGTRLSIL.

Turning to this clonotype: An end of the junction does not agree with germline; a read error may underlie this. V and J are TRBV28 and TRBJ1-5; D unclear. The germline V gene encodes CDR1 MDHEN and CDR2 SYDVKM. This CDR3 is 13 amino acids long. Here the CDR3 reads CAGSSTGNQPQHF. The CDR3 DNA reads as TGTGCCGGCAGTTCTACAGGCAATCAGCCCCAGCATTTT.

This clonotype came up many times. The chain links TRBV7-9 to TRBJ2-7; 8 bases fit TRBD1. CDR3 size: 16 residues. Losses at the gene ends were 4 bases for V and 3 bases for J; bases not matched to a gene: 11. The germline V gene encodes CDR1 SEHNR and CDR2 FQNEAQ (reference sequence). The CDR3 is CASSSPGGREGYEQYF. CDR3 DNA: TGTGCCAGCAGCTCTCCAGGGGGCCGAGAGGGCTACGAGCAGTACTTC.

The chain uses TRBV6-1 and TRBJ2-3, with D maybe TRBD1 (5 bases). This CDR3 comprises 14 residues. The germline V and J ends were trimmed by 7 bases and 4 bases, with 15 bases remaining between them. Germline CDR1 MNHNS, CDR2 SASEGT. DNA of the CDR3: TGTGCCAGCAATAAGAACAGGTTTTCAGATACGCAGTATTTT. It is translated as CASNKNRFSDTQYF.

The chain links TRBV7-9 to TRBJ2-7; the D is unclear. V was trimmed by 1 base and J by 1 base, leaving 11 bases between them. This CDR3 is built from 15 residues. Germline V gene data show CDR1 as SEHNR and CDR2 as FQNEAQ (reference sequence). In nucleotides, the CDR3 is TGTGCCAGCAGCTTAGGAAAACGGCTATCCTACGAGCAGTACTTC. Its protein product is CASSLGKRLSYEQYF.

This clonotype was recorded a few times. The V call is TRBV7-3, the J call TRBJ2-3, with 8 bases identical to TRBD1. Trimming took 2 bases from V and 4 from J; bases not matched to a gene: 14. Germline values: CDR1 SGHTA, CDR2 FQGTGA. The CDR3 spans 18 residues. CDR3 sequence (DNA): TGTGCCAGCAGCTTACTAGGACAGGGAAGATGGGTTTCAGATACGCAGTATTTT. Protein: CASSLLGQGRWVSDTQYF.

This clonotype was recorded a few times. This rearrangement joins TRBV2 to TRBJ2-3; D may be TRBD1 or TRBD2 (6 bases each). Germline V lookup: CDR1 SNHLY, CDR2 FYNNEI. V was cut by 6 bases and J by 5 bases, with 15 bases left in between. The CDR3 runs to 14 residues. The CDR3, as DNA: TGTGCCAGCAGGAGGGAACAGGGAGGAGATACGCAGTATTTT. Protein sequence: CASRREQGGDTQYF. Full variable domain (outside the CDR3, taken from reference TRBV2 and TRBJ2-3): EPEVTQTPSHQVTQMGQEVILRCVPISNHLYFYWYRQILGQKVEFLVSFYNNEISEKSEIFDDQFSVERPDGSNFTLKIRSTKLEDSAMYFCASRREQGGDTQYFGPGTRLTVL.

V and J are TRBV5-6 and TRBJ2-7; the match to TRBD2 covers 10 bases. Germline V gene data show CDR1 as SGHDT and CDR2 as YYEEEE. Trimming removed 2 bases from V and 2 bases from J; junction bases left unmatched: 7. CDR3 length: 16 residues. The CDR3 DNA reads TGTGCCAGCAGCTTTTGGACTAGCGGTCCTGCCTACGAGCAGTACTTC. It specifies CASSFWTSGPAYEQYF.

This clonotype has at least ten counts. CDR3 loop: CSVRVREGADTQYF. The CDR3 DNA reads as TGCAGCGTTAGGGTTCGGGAGGGCGCAGATACGCAGTATTTT. The J gene is TRBJ2-3, the V gene TRBV29-1; 8 bases are a match to TRBD2. The CDR3 covers 14 residues. With 5 bases clipped from V and 4 bases from J, the junction kept 8 bases outside the gene matches. Germline CDR1 is SQVTM and CDR2 is ANQGSEA.

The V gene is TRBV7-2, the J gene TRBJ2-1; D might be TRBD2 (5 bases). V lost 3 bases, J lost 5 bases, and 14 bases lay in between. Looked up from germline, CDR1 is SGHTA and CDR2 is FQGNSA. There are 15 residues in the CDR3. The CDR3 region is CASSFKSLVDNEQFF. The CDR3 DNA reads TGTGCCAGCAGCTTCAAGTCACTAGTTGACAATGAGCAGTTCTTC. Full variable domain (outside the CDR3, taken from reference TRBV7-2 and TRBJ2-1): GAGVSQSPSNKVTEKGKDVELRCDPISGHTALYWYRQSLGQGLEFLIYFQGNSAPDKSGLPSDRFSAERTGGSVSTLTIQRTQQEDSAVYLCASSFKSLVDNEQFFGPGTRLTVL.

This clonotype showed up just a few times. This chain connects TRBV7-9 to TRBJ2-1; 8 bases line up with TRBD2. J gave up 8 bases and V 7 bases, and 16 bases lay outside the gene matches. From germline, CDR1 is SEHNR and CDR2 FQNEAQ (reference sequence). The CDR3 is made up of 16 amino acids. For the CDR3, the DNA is TGTGCCAGCACCTCCCCGGGGGGGGAGCTCCTCTATGAGCAGTTCTTC. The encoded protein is CASTSPGGELLYEQFF.

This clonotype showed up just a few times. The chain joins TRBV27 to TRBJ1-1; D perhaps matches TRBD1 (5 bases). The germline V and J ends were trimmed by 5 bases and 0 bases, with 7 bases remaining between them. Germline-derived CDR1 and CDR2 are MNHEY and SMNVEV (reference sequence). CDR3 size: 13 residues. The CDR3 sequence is CASSTGMNTEAFF. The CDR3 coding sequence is TGTGCCAGCAGTACAGGCATGAACACTGAAGCTTTCTTT.

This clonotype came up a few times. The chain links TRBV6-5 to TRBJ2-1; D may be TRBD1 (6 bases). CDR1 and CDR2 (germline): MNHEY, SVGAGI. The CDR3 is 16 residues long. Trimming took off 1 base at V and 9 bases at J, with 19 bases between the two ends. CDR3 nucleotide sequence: TGTGCCAGCAGTTACTTAACAGGGTCGCAATTCGGTGAGCAGTTCTTC. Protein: CASSYLTGSQFGEQFF.

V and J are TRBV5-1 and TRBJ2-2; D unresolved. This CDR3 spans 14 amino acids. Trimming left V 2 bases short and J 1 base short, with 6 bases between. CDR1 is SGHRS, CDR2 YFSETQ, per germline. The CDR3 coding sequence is TGCGCCAGCAGCTTACAAATGAACACCGGGGAGCTGTTTTTT. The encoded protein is CASSLQMNTGELFF.